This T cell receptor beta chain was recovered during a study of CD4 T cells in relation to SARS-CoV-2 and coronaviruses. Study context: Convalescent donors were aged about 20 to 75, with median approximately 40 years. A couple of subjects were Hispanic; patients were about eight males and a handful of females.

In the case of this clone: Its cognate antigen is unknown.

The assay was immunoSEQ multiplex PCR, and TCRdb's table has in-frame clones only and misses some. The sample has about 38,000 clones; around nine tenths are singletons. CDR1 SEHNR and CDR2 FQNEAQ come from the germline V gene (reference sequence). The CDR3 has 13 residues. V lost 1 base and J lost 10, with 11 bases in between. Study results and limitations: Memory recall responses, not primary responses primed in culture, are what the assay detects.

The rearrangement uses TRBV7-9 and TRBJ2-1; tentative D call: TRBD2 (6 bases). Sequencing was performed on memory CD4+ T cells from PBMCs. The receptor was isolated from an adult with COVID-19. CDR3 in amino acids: CASSLEVAGEQFF. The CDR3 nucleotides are TGTGCCAGCAGCTTAGAAGTTGCGGGGGAGCAGTTCTTC.